This T cell receptor (beta chain) was captured in a study of T cell responses to AZD1222 COVID-19 vaccine. Note on this clone: Antigen: not known.

This CDR3 contains 14 residues. CDR1 and CDR2 from the germline V gene are SGHTS and YDEGEE. Trimming cost V 1 base and J 1 base, with 9 bases left between them. Profiled with immunoSEQ multiplex PCR; TCRdb holds only in-frame clones, not every one. Among about 120,000 clones listed, approximately 90% were seen once. Study-wide results and caveats: Most donors were white British and more were female, and clonal diversity was possibly underestimated.

The gene calls are TRBV5-8 and TRBJ2-7; perhaps TRBD1 as D (5 bases). This clonotype was obtained from an adult who received the AZD1222 COVID-19 vaccine. Here the sequenced sample was peripheral blood, taken 28 days after the second AZD1222 dose. This CDR3 reads CASSLPRVSYEQYF. In nucleotides, the CDR3 is TGTGCCAGCAGCTTGCCCAGGGTATCCTACGAGCAGTACTTC.